This TCR beta chain was sequenced for a study of T cell repertoires in cytomegalovirus infection. Across the whole study: Signatures in public TCR beta sequences pointed to both CMV infection and matching HLA type.

Regarding this clonotype: Its antigen is not identified.

V was pared by 0 bases and J by 8 bases, with 11 bases between. From germline, CDR1 is MGHDK and CDR2 SYGVNS. The CDR3 is made up of 15 amino acids. MiXCR, applied by TCRdb to the reads, yields one record per CDR3 protein. This repertoire shows around 530,000 distinct CDR3 sequences, approximately 16% found once; its top ten account for 20% to 30%. Study-wide results and caveats: Carriers of CMV and the relevant HLA type were discriminated by public TCR beta frequency. Predominance within the ex vivo response was attributable to HLA-C-restricted CMV-specific TCR beta clonotypes.

Material: CD8+ T cells from PBMCs. The source is a human donor in good health (CMV status not recorded). Some clones in this sample may be carry-over from other donors' samples. The V call is TRBV25-1, the J call TRBJ1-6, with no clear D. CDR3 sequence reads: CASSEYVAQDSPLHF. CDR3 coding DNA: TGTGCCAGCAGTGAATATGTAGCGCAGGATTCACCCCTCCACTTT.